The 22 T cell receptor beta chains listed next were all sequenced from one sample in a study of T cells in women clearing cervical HPV infection. Method: immunoSEQ multiplex PCR; TCRdb's copy keeps in-frame clones and lacks some. Here the sample table reports around 41,000 clones. What was sequenced was blood buffy coat. The origin of the receptors is a woman between 18 and 70 years old with a cervical HPV16 infection that either progressed to CIN3+ or cleared (not recorded which).

The CDR3 loop is CASSFPDRDPGELFF. The sequenced part of the CDR3 DNA is TGCGCCAGCAGCTTCCCTGACAGGGACCCCGGGGAG. The chain recombines TRBV5-1 with TRBJ2-2; 7 bases are shared with TRBD1. The CDR3 end lies 3 residues beyond the end of the read and is filled in from the germline J gene. The V gene end was trimmed by 2 bases and the J gene end by 6 bases; junction bases not matched to a gene: 7. CDR1 SGHRS and CDR2 YFSETQ come from the germline V gene. This CDR3 is 15 amino acids long.

Note on this clone: Read coverage stops 3 residues before the CDR3 terminus; the germline J gene supplies the remainder. The gene calls are TRBV10-1 and TRBJ2-7; D is possibly TRBD2 (6 bases). Per germline, CDR1 WNHNN and CDR2 SYGVQD (reference sequence). Trimming took 0 bases from V and 4 from J, leaving 16 bases between them. The CDR3 has 16 residues. Here the CDR3 reads CASSESRNSGAYEQYF. The part of the CDR3 DNA that was read is TGCGCCAGCAGTGAGTCGCGGAATAGCGGAGCATACGAG.

The CDR3 bases that were read are TGTGCCAGCACCCCTGTAACTGAGTCCTACGAG. Protein product: CASTPVTESYE. The whole CDR3 is CASTPVTESYEQYF. The chain couples TRBV6-2 or TRBV6-3 to TRBJ2-7; the D is unclear. The missing CDR3 end, 3 residues past where the read stops, is filled in from the germline J gene. CDR1 and CDR2 (germline): MNHEY, SVGEGT. This CDR3 is built from 14 residues. The ends were cut back, 7 bases at V and 1 base at J, with 14 bases in the middle.

With regard to this clone: The CDR3 is cut off 3 residues early in the read; its end comes from the germline J gene. The chain has TRBV18 and TRBJ1-5, with 10 bases that match TRBD1. V was pared by 2 bases and J by 7 bases, with 8 bases of the junction left unmatched. CDR3 size: 16 residues. CDR1 and CDR2 (germline): KGHSH, LQKENI. The CDR3 protein is CASSPRDRGDRQPQHF. The CDR3 DNA, read in part, is TGTGCCAGCTCACCAAGGGACAGGGGAGATAGGCAGCCC.

As concerns this clone: Sequencing ends 3 residues short of the CDR3 end; the germline J gene provides the rest. V usage is TRBV2 and J usage is TRBJ2-1; 14 bases are a match to TRBD2. The germline CDR1 and CDR2 sequences are SNHLY and FYNNEI. V was pared by 6 bases and J by 3 bases, with 4 bases of the junction left unmatched. This CDR3 is built from 16 residues. The DNA read from the CDR3 is TGTGCCAGCAGAGGGACTAGCGGGGGTCTCTACAATGAG. Its protein product is CASRGTSGGLYNE. The full-length CDR3 reads as CASRGTSGGLYNEQFF.

In regard to this clone: The CDR3 goes on 3 residues after the read ends, and that part is filled in from the germline J gene. V gene TRBV5-1 combines with J gene TRBJ2-3; TRBD2 agrees at 9 bases. Germline-derived CDR1 and CDR2 are SGHRS and YFSETQ. This CDR3 comprises 16 residues. The V segment lost 6 bases and the J segment 5 bases; nucleotides outside the gene matches: 13. CDR3 region: CASKLSGGTLRDTQYF. Partial CDR3 DNA: TGCGCCAGCAAACTTAGCGGGGGAACACTTAGAGATACG.

In the case of this clone: The CDR3 end falls 3 residues outside the read, so it is completed with the germline J gene. The chain recombines TRBV7-9 with TRBJ1-4; no reliable D call. V dropped 11 bases and J dropped 5 bases, with 15 bases sitting between them. CDR3 size: 13 residues. Germline loops: CDR1 SEHNR, CDR2 FQNEAQ (reference sequence). The CDR3 DNA, read in part, is TGTGCCGGCTCTGCCAGACACAATGAAAAA. Translation gives CAGSARHNEK. The full-length CDR3 reads as CAGSARHNEKLFF. Complete variable domain (other parts from reference TRBV7-9 and TRBJ1-4): DTGVSQNPRHKITKRGQNVTFRCDPISEHNRLYWYRQTLGQGPEFLTYFQNEAQLEKSRLLSDRFSAERPKGSFSTLEIQRTEQGDSAMYLCAGSARHNEKLFFGSGTQLSVL.

On this clone itself: Read sequence stops 3 residues before the CDR3 end, and the germline J gene provides the missing end. The V call is TRBV6-1, the J call TRBJ2-7; 12 bases line up with TRBD2. The CDR3 is 19 residues long. J was trimmed by 5 bases and V by 0 bases; bases with no gene match: 14. Germline loops: CDR1 MNHNS, CDR2 SASEGT. CDR3 sequence: CASSEAEHLTSGRLHEQYF. The CDR3 bases that were read are TGTGCCAGCAGTGAAGCCGAACACCTTACTAGCGGGAGGCTCCACGAG.

Comments on this clone: The sequence runs out 3 residues before the end of the CDR3; the remainder is reconstructed from the germline J gene. The chain is built from TRBV5-5 and TRBJ1-1; tentatively, D is TRBD1 (6 bases). Trimming stripped 6 bases from V and 1 base from J, with 13 bases between. The CDR3 loop spans 14 amino acids. In germline, CDR1 is SGHKS, CDR2 YYEKEE (reference sequence). CDR3 DNA, as far as it was read: TGTGCCAGCATCTGGGGACATCAGAACACTGAA. Encoded protein: CASIWGHQNTE. The full CDR3 is CASIWGHQNTEAFF.

As for this clone: The read halts 3 residues ahead of the CDR3 end, with the missing end drawn from the germline J gene. The chain employs TRBV6-2 or TRBV6-3 and TRBJ2-3; 13 nucleotides align to TRBD2. CDR3 length equals 14 residues. Germline V gives CDR1 MNHEY, CDR2 SVGEGT. The part of the CDR3 DNA that was read is TGTGCCAGCAACCCCGGGACTAGCGGGACTTCG. It encodes CASNPGTSGTS. From start to end, the CDR3 is CASNPGTSGTSQYF.

Concerning this clone itself: The read ends 3 residues early relative to the CDR3; the germline J gene fills the gap. This chain joins TRBV7-9 and TRBJ2-1; TRBD1 might be the D (5 bases). The CDR3 has 13 amino acids. CDR1 and CDR2 from the germline V gene are SEHNR and FQNEAQ (reference sequence). Trimming pared 3 bases from V and 3 bases from J, leaving 6 bases between. The covered CDR3 bases are TGTGCCAGCAGCTTCGACAGCTACAATGAG. Translating gives CASSFDSYNE. The CDR3, in full, reads CASSFDSYNEQFF.

The sequenced CDR3 bases are TGTGCCAGCAGCGCCGGACTGAGGACTGAA. This codes for CASSAGLRTE. The entire CDR3 protein is CASSAGLRTEAFF. The chain combines TRBV11-2 with TRBJ1-1, with D hard to call. Read data end 3 residues before the CDR3 end; the end is taken from the germline J gene. Trimming pared 5 bases from V and 5 bases from J, leaving 12 bases between. CDR1 and CDR2 from the germline V gene are SGHAT and FQNNGV. The length of the CDR3 is 13 residues.

About this clone itself: The read is 3 residues too short to cover the CDR3 end, so that end is filled in from the germline J gene. This rearrangement joins TRBV20-1 to TRBJ2-7; 7 nucleotides match TRBD2. The length of the CDR3 is 12 residues. Germline V gene data show CDR1 as DFQATT and CDR2 as SNEGSKA (reference sequence). Trimming at V came to 4 bases and at J to 2 bases, leaving 2 bases not matched to a gene. The part of the CDR3 DNA that was read is TGCAGTGCTACTAGCGGAGCCTACGAG. Residues: CSATSGAYE. From start to end, the CDR3 is CSATSGAYEQYF.

A note on this clone: The CDR3 extends 3 residues past the end of the read, so its final part is completed from the germline J gene. The V and J genes are TRBV19 and TRBJ1-1; D may be TRBD1 (5 bases). Germline V lookup: CDR1 LNHDA, CDR2 SQIVND (reference sequence). Trimming stripped 1 base from V and 5 bases from J, with 11 bases between. There are 14 residues in the CDR3. The covered CDR3 bases are TGTGCCAGTAGTATAGGGGGCGTAGGTACTGAA. It codes for CASSIGGVGTE. The CDR3 reads in full as CASSIGGVGTEAFF.

Of note for this clone: From the germline J gene comes the end of the CDR3, since the read stops 3 residues before it. The chain joins TRBV18 to TRBJ2-5; TRBD2 might be the D (6 bases). This CDR3 is built from 16 residues. V was cut by 0 bases and J by 2 bases, with 13 bases left in between. The V gene's germline CDR1 is KGHSH and CDR2 LQKENI. The CDR3 protein is CASSPPGRAGQETQYF. The sequenced part of the CDR3 DNA is TGTGCCAGCTCACCACCAGGTCGGGCGGGGCAAGAGACC.

To note about this clone: The read terminates 3 residues ahead of where the CDR3 ends, so the germline J gene completes it. The rearrangement links TRBV3-1 (or the pseudogene TRBV3-2) to TRBJ1-1; D is undetermined. Germline loops: CDR1 LGHDT, CDR2 YNNKEL (reference sequence). The length of the CDR3 is 14 residues. V lost 1 base to trimming and J lost 0 bases, with 6 bases between them. The sequenced part of the CDR3 DNA is TGTGCCAGCAGCCAAGGGCTGGTGAACACTGAA. Residues: CASSQGLVNTE. The whole CDR3 is CASSQGLVNTEAFF.

A word on this clone: The observed sequence ends 3 residues before the CDR3 terminus, with the missing tail filled in from the germline J gene. The V gene is TRBV5-1, the J gene TRBJ2-5; 13 bases fit TRBD2. V lost 5 bases and J lost 3; bases outside the gene matches: 1. The CDR3 consists of 14 residues. Germline CDR1 reads SGHRS; CDR2 reads YFSETQ. CDR3 DNA, as far as it was read: TGCGCCAGCAGGACTAGCGGGAGGAAAGAGACC. Translated: CASRTSGRKET. The full CDR3 is CASRTSGRKETQYF.

The part of the CDR3 DNA that was read is TGTGCCTGGAGGGGGGGGAGTTACACTGAA. The encoded protein is CAWRGGSYTE. The CDR3 reads in full as CAWRGGSYTEAFF. The chain is built from TRBV30 and TRBJ1-1; D might be TRBD1 (5 bases). Sequencing ends 3 residues short of the CDR3 end; the germline J gene provides the rest. Germline loops: CDR1 GTSNPN, CDR2 SVGIG (reference sequence). Trimming pared 3 bases from V and 3 bases from J, leaving 11 bases between. This CDR3 comprises 13 residues.

As to this clone: Read coverage stops 3 residues before the CDR3 terminus; the germline J gene supplies the remainder. The chain recombines TRBV11-1 with TRBJ2-1; 13 nucleotides agree with TRBD2. The CDR3 spans 15 residues. J gave up 9 bases and V 5 bases, and 7 bases lay outside the gene matches. Looked up from germline, CDR1 is SGHAT and CDR2 is FQDESV (reference sequence). Incomplete CDR3 DNA: TGTGCCAGCAGCCGGCGACTAGCGGGAGGCGGTGAG. Translating it yields CASSRRLAGGGE. The full-length CDR3 reads as CASSRRLAGGGEQFF.

For this clone: The CDR3 end lies 3 residues beyond the end of the read and is filled in from the germline J gene. The rearrangement uses TRBV10-2 and TRBJ2-1, with TRBD1 identical over 7 bases. V shed 6 bases and J 3 bases; nucleotides not matched to a gene: 5. This CDR3 has 14 amino acids. Germline V CDR1 and CDR2: WSHSY, SAAADI. Incomplete CDR3 DNA: TGCGCCAGCAGAGGGGGCCTGGGCTACAATGAG. Encoded protein: CASRGGLGYNE. In full, the CDR3 reads CASRGGLGYNEQFF.

About this clone itself: The read terminates 3 residues ahead of where the CDR3 ends, so the germline J gene completes it. The chain links TRBV19 to TRBJ1-1, with D tentatively TRBD1 (5 bases). The V end was cut by 3 bases, the J end by 1 base, with 9 bases between. This CDR3 spans 14 amino acids. Per germline, CDR1 LNHDA and CDR2 SQIVND (reference sequence). CDR3 residues: CASSIPGSNTEAFF. Incomplete CDR3 DNA: TGTGCCAGTAGTATTCCAGGGTCGAACACTGAA.

As to this clone: The read comes to an end 3 residues before the CDR3 does, leaving the germline J gene to fill in the end. The chain uses TRBV11-1 and TRBJ2-3; weak D call: TRBD2 (5 bases). V shed 3 bases and J shed 5 bases, with 9 bases lying between them. Germline V gives CDR1 SGHAT, CDR2 FQDESV (reference sequence). The CDR3 length is 13 residues. The part of the CDR3 DNA that was read is TGTGCCAGCAGCTTCGGGGTGGGAGATACG. It specifies CASSFGVGDT. The CDR3, in full, reads CASSFGVGDTQYF.